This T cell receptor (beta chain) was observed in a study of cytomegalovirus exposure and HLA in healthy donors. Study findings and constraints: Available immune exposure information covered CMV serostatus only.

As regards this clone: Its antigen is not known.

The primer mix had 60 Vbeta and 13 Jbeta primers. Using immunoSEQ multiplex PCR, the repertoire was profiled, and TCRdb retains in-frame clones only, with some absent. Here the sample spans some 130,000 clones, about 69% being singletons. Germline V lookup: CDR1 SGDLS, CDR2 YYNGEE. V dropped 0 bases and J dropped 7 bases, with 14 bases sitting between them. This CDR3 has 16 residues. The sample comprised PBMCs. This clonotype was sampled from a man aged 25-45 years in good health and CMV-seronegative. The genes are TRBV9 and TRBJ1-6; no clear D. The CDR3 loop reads CASSVGSPGLNSPLHF. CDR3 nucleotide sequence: TGTGCCAGCAGCGTAGGATCTCCGGGTCTCAATTCACCCCTCCACTTT.